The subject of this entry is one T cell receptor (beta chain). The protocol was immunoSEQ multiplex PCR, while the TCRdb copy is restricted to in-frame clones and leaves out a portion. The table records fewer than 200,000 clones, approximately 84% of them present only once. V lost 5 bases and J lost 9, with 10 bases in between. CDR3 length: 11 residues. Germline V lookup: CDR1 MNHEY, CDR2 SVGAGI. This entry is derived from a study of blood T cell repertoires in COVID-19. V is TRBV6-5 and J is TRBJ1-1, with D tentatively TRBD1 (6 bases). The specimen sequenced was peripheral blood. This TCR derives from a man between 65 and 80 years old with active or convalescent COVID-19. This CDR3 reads CASSIQGKAFF. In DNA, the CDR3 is TGTGCCAGCAGTATACAGGGAAAAGCTTTCTTT.